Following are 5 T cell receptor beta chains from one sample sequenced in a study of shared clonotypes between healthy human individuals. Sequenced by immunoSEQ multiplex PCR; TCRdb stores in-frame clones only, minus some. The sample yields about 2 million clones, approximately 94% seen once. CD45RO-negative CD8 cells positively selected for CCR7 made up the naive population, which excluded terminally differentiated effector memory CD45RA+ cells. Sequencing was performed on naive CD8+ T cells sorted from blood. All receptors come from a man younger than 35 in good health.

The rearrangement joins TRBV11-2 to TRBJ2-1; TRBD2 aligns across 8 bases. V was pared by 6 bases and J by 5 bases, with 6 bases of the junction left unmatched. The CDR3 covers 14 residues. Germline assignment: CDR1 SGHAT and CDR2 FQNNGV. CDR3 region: CASRAGGQDNEQFF. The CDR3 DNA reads TGTGCCAGCAGGGCGGGGGGCCAGGACAATGAGCAGTTCTTC.

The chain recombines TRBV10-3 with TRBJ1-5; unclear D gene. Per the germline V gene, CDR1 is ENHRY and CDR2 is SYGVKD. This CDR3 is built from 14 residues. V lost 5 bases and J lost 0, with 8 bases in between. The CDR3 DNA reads TGTGCCATCAGTACGGATTATAGCAATCAGCCCCAGCATTTT. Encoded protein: CAISTDYSNQPQHF.

CDR3 in amino acids: CASSVDPDGTYNEQFF. CDR3 bases: TGTGCCAGCAGCGTAGACCCGGACGGAACCTACAATGAGCAGTTCTTC. This chain uses TRBV9 with TRBJ2-1, with D uncertain. The CDR3 has 16 amino acids. Trimming stripped 0 bases from V and 2 bases from J, with 12 bases between. In germline, CDR1 is SGDLS, CDR2 YYNGEE.

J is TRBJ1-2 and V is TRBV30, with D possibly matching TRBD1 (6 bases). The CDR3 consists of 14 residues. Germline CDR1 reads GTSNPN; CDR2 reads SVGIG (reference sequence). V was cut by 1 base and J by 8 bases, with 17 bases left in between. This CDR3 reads CAWSDETGLWGYTF. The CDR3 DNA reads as TGTGCCTGGAGTGATGAGACAGGCCTATGGGGCTACACCTTC.

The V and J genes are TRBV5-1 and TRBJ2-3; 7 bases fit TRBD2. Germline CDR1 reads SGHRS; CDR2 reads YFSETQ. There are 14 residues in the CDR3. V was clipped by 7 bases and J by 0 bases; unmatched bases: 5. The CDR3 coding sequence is TGCGCCAGCTCGGCGGGGGAGAGCACAGATACGCAGTATTTT. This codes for CASSAGESTDTQYF. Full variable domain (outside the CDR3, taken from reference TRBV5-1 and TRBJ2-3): KAGVTQTPRYLIKTRGQQVTLSCSPISGHRSVSWYQQTPGQGLQFLFEYFSETQRNKGNFPGRFSGRQFSNSRSEMNVSTLELGDSALYLCASSAGESTDTQYFGPGTRLTVL.